This TCR beta chain was profiled in a study of OX40 agonist ivuxolimab in advanced cancers. Study-level points and caveats: Among the lowest peripheral clonal expansion occurred in 0.1-3.0 mg/kg partial responders. Determination of antigen specificity was not performed for the expanded peripheral T cells.

The V gene's germline CDR1 is LGHNA and CDR2 YNFKEQ. The CDR3 loop spans 15 amino acids. Trimming pared 0 bases from V and 0 bases from J, leaving 5 bases between. Sequenced by immunoSEQ multiplex PCR; TCRdb stores in-frame clones only, minus some. The sample has 55,000 to 80,000 clones, about 90% seen once. Any history of autoimmune disease or systemic immunosuppression disqualified patients. Sampled blood was obtained at baseline, cycle 4 day 1, and cycle 7 day 1. With respect to this clone: Antigen: not known.

This chain connects TRBV4-2 to TRBJ2-2, with D unclear. The sample was CD4+ or CD8+ T cells sorted from blood, taken in a trial of the OX40 agonist ivuxolimab. The receptor comes from an adult with an advanced solid tumor such as melanoma, head and neck, liver or kidney cancer. The CDR3 spells CASSQDGTNTGELFF. CDR3 coding DNA: TGTGCCAGCAGCCAAGATGGGACGAACACCGGGGAGCTGTTTTTT.